This TCR beta chain came from a study of T-cell memory formation after mild COVID-19 (dated by TCRdb to the early 2020s). At the level of the whole study: Most TCR sequence clusters were specific to one of the two donors. In two donors, T-cell clones that expanded and contracted after mild COVID-19 were tracked by sequencing TCRalpha and TCRbeta repertoires over time. The cohort comprised two young, previously healthy adult volunteers, one female and one male.

CDR3 length: 14 amino acids, cysteine to phenylalanine. Only CDR3 DNA remains: 42 bases, in frame from the first base. CDR1 is given as MGHDK and CDR2 as SYGVNS, both from the germline V gene. The junction carries 12 bases between V and J, which are trimmed by 4 bases and 8 bases respectively. The instrument given in TCRdb is Illumina NovaSeq 6000. TCRalpha and TCRbeta cDNA libraries were built by 5'RACE with constant-segment primers, adding sample barcodes and unique molecular identifiers. RNA was extracted from every sample with Trizol reagent. The libraries were amplified in two PCR steps, and the second step added a second sample barcode and Illumina TruSeq adapters. Sequencing of libraries was performed on an Illumina NovaSeq with 2 x 150 bp paired-end reads. The study's processing was this. Demultiplexing of reads and collapsing into UMI-guided consensus sequences were performed with migec v1.2.7. With mixcr v2.1.11, UMI consensuses were aligned to TRA and TRB V and J templates and assembled into clonotypes. Clonotypes were classified as expanded or contracted when called significant by both edgeR and NoisET, with noise models trained on biological replicates. edgeR calls used a false discovery rate-adjusted p below 0.01 and a log2 fold-change threshold of 1. As an exploratory analysis of dynamics, PCA with hierarchical clustering was applied to max-normalized trajectories of the 1000 most abundant clonotypes. The CD4 or CD8 phenotype of responding clones was assigned using the separately sequenced CD4+ and CD8+ repertoires. TCRdb passed the public sequencing reads through fastp at Q25 and MiXCR, retaining productive beta sequences. Each CDR3 protein gets just one entry, which takes the most common genes and DNA from the rows behind it. TCRdb's processing, not the study's, gives the V and J calls here. The sample records around 65,000 distinct CDR3 sequences, over 8.5% of which are singletons. About 1.1% of the sample comes from the top ten.

The research as a whole found: Only two mild cases were covered by the study, and larger cohorts that include severe cases with pre-infection samples were considered necessary. Contracting CD4+ clones were found mainly in CM and EM memory subsets, while CD8+ clones were enriched in EMRA. Clones that contracted from day 15 to 85 showed balanced CD4/CD8 phenotypes, whereas a second wave of clones that expanded from day 15 to 37 leaned towards CD4+. The second-wave clones that peaked on day 37 were not confirmed to be SARS-CoV-2 specific. Some responding clones were detected in pre-infection memory, suggesting pre-existing cross-reactive memory T cells joined the SARS-CoV-2 response.

Ficoll-Paque density gradient centrifugation was the method used to isolate PBMCs. Notes on this clonotype: Its binding antigen is unknown. The sample holds no much larger clone one base away, and base qualities are not on file.

Specimen: PBMCs or a T cell subset sorted from them (not recorded which). This sequence uses TRBV25-1 and TRBJ1-6, with TRBD1 as a weak D call on 5 bases. The TCR was taken from a man between 18 and 29 years old who had mild COVID-19 (a few samples of this study predate the infection). The sample titles of this study are shuffled in the database, so cell type and time point are left out; the donor was told from shared clones. The DNA sequence is TGTGCCAGCAGTGTAACAGGCCAAGATTCACCCCTCCACTTT. Translated, it gives CASSVTGQDSPLHF. The variable domain in full, with residues beyond the CDR3 obtained from the reference TRBV25-1 and TRBJ1-6 genes, is EADIYQTPRYLVIGTGKKITLECSQTMGHDKMYWYQQDPGMELHLIHYSYGVNSTEKGDLSSESTVSRIRTEHFPLTLESARPSHTSQYLCASSVTGQDSPLHFGNGTRLTVT.